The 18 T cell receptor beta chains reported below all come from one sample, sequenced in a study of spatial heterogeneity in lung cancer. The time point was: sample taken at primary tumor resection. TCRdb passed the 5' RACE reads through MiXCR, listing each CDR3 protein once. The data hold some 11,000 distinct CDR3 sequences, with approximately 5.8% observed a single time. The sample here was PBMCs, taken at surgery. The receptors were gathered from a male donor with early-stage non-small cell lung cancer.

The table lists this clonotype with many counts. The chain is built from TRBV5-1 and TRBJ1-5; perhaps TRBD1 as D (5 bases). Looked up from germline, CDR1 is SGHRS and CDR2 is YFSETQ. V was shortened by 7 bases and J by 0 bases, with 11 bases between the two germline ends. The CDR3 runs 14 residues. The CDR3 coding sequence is TGCGCCAGCCGGGAGGGGTATAGCAATCAGCCCCAGCATTTT. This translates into CASREGYSNQPQHF.

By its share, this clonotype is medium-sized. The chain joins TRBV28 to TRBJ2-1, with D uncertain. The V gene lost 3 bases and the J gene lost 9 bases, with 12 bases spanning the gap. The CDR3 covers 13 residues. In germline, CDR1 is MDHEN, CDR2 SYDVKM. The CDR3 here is CASSFSTRVEQFF. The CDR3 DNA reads TGTGCCAGCAGTTTTTCCACTCGGGTTGAGCAGTTCTTC. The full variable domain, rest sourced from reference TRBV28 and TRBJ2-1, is DVKVTQSSRYLVKRTGEKVFLECVQDMDHENMFWYRQDPGLGLRLIYFSYDVKMKEKGDIPEGYSVSREKKERFSLILESASTNQTSMYLCASSFSTRVEQFFGPGTRLTVL.

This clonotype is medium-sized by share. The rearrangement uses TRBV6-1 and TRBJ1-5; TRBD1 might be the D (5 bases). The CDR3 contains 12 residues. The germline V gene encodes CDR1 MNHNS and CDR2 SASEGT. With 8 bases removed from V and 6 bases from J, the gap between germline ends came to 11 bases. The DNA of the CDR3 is TGTGCCAGCGTGCAGGGCGGTCAGCCCCAGCATTTT. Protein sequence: CASVQGGQPQHF.

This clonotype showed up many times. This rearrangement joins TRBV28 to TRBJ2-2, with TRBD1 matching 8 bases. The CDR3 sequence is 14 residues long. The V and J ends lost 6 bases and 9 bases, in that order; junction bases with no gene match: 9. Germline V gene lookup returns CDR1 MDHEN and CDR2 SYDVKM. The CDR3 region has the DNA TGTGCCAGCAGACCTTGGACAGGGAGCCGGGAGCTGTTTTTT. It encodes CASRPWTGSRELFF.

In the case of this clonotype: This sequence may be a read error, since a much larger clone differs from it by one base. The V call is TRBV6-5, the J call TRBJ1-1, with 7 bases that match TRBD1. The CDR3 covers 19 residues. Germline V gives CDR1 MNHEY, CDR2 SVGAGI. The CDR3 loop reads CTSSYRLLLGGAGNTEAFF. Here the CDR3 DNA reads TGTACCAGCAGTTACAGGCTCTTATTAGGGGGCGCAGGCAACACTGAAGCTTTCTTT.

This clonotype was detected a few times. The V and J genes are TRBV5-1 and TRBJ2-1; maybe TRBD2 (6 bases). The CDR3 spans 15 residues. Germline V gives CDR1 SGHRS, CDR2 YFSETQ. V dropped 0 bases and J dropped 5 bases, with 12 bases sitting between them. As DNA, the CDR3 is TGCGCCAGCAGCTTGGACGGGAGCGGTCACAATGAGCAGTTCTTC. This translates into CASSLDGSGHNEQFF.

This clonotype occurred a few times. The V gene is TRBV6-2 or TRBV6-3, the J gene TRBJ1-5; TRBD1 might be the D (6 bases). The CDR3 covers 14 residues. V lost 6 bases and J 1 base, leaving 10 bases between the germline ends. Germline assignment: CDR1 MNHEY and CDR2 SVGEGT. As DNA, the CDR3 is TGTGCCAGCAGCCCCACAGGGAGCAATCAGCCCCAGCATTTT. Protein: CASSPTGSNQPQHF.

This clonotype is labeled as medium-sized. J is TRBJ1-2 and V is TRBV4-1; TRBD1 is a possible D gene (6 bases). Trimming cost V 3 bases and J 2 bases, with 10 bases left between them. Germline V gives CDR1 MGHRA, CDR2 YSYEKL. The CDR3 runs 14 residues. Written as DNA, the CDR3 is TGCGCCAGCAGCCATCAGGGGCGAAACTATGGCTACACCTTC. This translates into CASSHQGRNYGYTF.

CDR3 in amino acids: CSARVPGTFCNEQFF. The CDR3 DNA reads TGCAGTGCTAGAGTACCAGGGACATTCTGCAATGAGCAGTTCTTC. The V gene is TRBV20-1, the J gene TRBJ2-1; TRBD1 is a possible D gene (6 bases). This CDR3 region has 15 residues. V dropped 1 base and J dropped 6 bases, with 16 bases sitting between them. CDR1 is DFQATT, CDR2 SNEGSKA, per germline (reference sequence).

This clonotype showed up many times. The chain's CDR3 is CASTAQTVSPLHF. CDR3 nucleotides: TGTGCCAGCACCGCACAGACAGTTTCACCCCTCCACTTT. The rearrangement joins TRBV6-2 or TRBV6-3 to TRBJ1-6; possibly TRBD1 for D (5 bases). The CDR3 has 13 amino acids. Trimming left V 7 bases short and J 9 bases short, with 13 bases between. Germline CDR1 is MNHEY and CDR2 is SVGEGT.

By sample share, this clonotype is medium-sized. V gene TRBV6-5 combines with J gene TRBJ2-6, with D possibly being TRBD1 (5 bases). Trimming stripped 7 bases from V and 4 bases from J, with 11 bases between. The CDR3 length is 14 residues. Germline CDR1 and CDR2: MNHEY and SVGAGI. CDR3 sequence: CASKGSAGANVLTF. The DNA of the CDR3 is TGTGCCAGCAAGGGGTCAGCAGGGGCCAACGTCCTGACTTTC.

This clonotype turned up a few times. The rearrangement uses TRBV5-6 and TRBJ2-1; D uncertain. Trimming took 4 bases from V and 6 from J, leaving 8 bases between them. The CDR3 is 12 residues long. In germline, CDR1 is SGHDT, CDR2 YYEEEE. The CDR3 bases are TGTGCCAGCAGCCCCAGACTCAATGAGCAGTTCTTC. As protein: CASSPRLNEQFF.

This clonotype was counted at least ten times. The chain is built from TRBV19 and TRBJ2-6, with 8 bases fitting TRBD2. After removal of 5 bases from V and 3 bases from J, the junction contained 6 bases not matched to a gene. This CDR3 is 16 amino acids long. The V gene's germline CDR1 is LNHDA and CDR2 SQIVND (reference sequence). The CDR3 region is CASSGTRIFGANVLTF. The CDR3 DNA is TGTGCCAGTAGTGGGACTAGGATTTTTGGGGCCAACGTCCTGACTTTC. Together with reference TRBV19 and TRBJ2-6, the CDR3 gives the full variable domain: DGGITQSPKYLFRKEGQNVTLSCEQNLNHDAMYWYRQDPGQGLRLIYYSQIVNDFQKGDIAEGYSVSREKKESFPLTVTSAQKNPTAFYLCASSGTRIFGANVLTFGAGSRLTVL.

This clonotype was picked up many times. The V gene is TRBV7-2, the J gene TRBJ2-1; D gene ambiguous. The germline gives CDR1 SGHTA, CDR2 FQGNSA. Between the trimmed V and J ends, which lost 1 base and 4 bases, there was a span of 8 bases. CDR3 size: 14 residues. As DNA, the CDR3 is TGTGCCAGCAGCTTAGTGGGCGAGTACAATGAGCAGTTCTTC. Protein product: CASSLVGEYNEQFF.

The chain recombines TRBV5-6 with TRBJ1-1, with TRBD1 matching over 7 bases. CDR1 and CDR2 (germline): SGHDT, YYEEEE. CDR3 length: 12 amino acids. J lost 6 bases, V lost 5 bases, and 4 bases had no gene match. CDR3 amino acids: CASRFRGAEAFF. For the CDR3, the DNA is TGTGCCAGCAGGTTCAGGGGGGCTGAAGCTTTCTTT.

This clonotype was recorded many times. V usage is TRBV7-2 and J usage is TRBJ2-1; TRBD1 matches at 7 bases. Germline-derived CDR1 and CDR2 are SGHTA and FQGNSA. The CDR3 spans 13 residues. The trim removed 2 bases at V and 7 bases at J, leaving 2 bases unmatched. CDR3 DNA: TGTGCCAGCAGCTTACAGGGGGAAAATGAGCAGTTCTTC. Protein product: CASSLQGENEQFF.

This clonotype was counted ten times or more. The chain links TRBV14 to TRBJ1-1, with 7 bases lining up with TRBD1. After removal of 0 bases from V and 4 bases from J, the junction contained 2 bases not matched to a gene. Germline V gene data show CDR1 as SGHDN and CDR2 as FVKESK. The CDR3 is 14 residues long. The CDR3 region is CASSQDHRGTEAFF. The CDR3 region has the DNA TGTGCCAGCAGCCAAGATCACAGGGGCACTGAAGCTTTCTTT.

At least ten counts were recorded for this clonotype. The CDR3 reads CSASGPGETQYF. The CDR3 nucleotides are TGCAGTGCTAGTGGGCCCGGGGAGACCCAGTACTTC. V usage is TRBV20-1 and J usage is TRBJ2-5; D remains ambiguous. This CDR3 has 12 amino acids. Germline CDR1 DFQATT, CDR2 SNEGSKA (reference sequence). Deletions cut 3 bases from V and 5 bases from J, with 10 bases between.